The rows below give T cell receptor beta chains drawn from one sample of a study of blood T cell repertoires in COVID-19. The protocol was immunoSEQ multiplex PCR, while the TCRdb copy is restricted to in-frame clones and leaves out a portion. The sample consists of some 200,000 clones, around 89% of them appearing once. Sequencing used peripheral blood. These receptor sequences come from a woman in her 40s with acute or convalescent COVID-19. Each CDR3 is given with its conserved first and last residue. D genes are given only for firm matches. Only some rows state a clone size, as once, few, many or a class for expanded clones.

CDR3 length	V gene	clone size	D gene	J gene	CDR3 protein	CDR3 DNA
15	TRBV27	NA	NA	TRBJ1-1	CASSHPTGMNTEAFF	TGTGCCAGCAGCCATCCGACAGGAATGAACACTGAAGCTTTCTTT
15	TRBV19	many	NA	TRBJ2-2	CASSPPAGGRRELFF	TGTGCCAGTAGTCCCCCGGCAGGGGGGAGGAGGGAGCTGTTTTTT
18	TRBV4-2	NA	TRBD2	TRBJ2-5	CASSQAGPWGGVQETQYF	TGTGCCAGCAGCCAAGCTGGACCGTGGGGGGGTGTGCAAGAGACCCAGTACTTC
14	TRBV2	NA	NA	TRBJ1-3	CASRGTGLGNTIYF	TGTGCCAGCAGGGGTACAGGGTTAGGAAACACCATATATTTT
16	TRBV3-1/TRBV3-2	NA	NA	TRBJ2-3	CASSPGSSSLGDTQYF	TGTGCCAGCAGCCCGGGTTCTTCATCTTTGGGAGATACGCAGTATTTT
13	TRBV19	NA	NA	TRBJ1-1	CASSIIGGSEAFF	TGTGCCAGTAGTATCATCGGGGGGTCAGAAGCTTTCTTT
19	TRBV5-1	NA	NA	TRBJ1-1	CASSLSGLDMTLPHTEAFF	TGCGCCAGCAGCTTATCAGGGTTGGACATGACCCTACCTCACACTGAAGCTTTCTTT
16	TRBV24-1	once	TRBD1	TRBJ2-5	CATSGTGTEFQETQYF	TGTGCCACCAGTGGAACCGGGACAGAGTTCCAAGAGACCCAGTACTTC
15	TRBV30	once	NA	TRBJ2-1	CAWSEDSRAYNEQFF	TGTGCCTGGAGTGAGGATAGCAGGGCCTACAATGAGCAGTTCTTC
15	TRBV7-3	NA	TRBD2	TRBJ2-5	CASSPGTSEQETQYF	TGTGCCAGCAGCCCGGGGACTAGCGAGCAAGAGACCCAGTACTTC
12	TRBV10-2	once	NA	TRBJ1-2	CASSETGMGYTF	TGCGCCAGCAGTGAGACCGGTATGGGCTACACCTTC
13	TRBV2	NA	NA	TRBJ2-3	CASSARLGDTQYF	TGTGCCAGCAGTGCCCGACTTGGAGATACGCAGTATTTT
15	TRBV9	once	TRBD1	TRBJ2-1	CASSPRGGSHNEQFF	TGTGCCAGCAGCCCCCGAGGGGGCAGCCACAATGAGCAGTTCTTC
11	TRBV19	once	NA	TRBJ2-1	CASSEYHEQFF	TGTGCCAGTAGTGAGTACCATGAGCAGTTCTTC
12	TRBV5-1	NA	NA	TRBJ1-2	CASRAGDYGYTF	TGCGCCAGCAGAGCAGGTGACTATGGCTACACCTTC
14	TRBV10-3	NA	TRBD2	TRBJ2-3	CATRVGGDLDTQYF	TGTGCCACCCGGGTGGGGGGGGACCTAGATACGCAGTATTTT
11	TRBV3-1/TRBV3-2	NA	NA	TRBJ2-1	CASSAGTQGFF	TGTGCCAGCAGCGCTGGGACACAGGGGTTCTTC
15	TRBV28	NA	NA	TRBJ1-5	CASITTGPSNQPQHF	TGTGCCAGCATTACTACAGGGCCCAGCAATCAGCCCCAGCATTTT
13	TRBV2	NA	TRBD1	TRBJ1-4	CASSRTGTEKLFF	TGTGCCAGCAGTCGGACAGGGACCGAAAAACTGTTTTTT
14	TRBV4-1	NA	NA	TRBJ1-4	CASSQRGNDEKLFF	TGCGCCAGCAGCCAAAGGGGGAACGATGAAAAACTGTTTTTT
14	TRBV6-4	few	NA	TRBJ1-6	CASSEGQGGTPLHF	TGTGCCAGCAGTGAGGGGCAGGGAGGCACACCCCTCCACTTT
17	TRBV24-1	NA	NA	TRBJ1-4	CATSDFSRDILNEKLFF	TGTGCCACCAGTGATTTTAGTAGGGACATCCTTAATGAAAAACTGTTTTTT
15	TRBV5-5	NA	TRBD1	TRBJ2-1	CASSLGTGSHNEQFF	TGTGCCAGCAGCTTGGGGACAGGGTCACACAATGAGCAGTTCTTC
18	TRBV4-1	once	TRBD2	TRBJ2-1	CASSQGRLAGVRYNEQFF	TGCGCCAGCAGCCAAGGCCGACTAGCGGGGGTCCGCTACAATGAGCAGTTCTTC
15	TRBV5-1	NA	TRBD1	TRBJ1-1	CASSFTGQGAGEAFF	TGCGCCAGCAGCTTTACCGGACAGGGGGCTGGAGAAGCTTTCTTT
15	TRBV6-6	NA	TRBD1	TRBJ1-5	CASSNRGTGNQPQHF	TGTGCCAGCAGCAACAGGGGGACGGGCAATCAGCCCCAGCATTTT
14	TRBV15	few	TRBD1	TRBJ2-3	CATSSAGTGGRQYF	TGTGCCACCAGCAGTGCCGGGACAGGGGGCAGGCAGTATTTT
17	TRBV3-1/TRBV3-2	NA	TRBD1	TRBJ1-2	CASSHLRGTAISYGYTF	TGTGCCAGCAGCCACCTCCGCGGGACAGCGATCTCCTATGGCTACACCTTC
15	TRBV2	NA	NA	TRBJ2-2	CASSNPGVGIGELFF	TGTGCCAGCAGTAACCCCGGGGTCGGGATCGGGGAGCTGTTTTTT
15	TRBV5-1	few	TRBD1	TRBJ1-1	CASSLEGQGTTEAFF	TGCGCCAGCAGCTTGGAGGGACAGGGGACCACTGAAGCTTTCTTT
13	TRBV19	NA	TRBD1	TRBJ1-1	CASSTPDRARAFF	TGTGCCAGTAGTACCCCGGACAGGGCGCGTGCTTTCTTT
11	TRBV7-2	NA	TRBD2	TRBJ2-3	CASNQAGGPYF	TGTGCCAGCAACCAAGCGGGGGGGCCGTATTTT
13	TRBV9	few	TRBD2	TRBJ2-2	CASRREVAGELFF	TGTGCCAGCCGGCGGGAGGTGGCCGGGGAGCTGTTTTTT
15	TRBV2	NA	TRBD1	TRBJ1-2	CASRAGTGANYGYTF	TGTGCCAGCAGGGCCGGGACAGGCGCCAACTATGGCTACACCTTC
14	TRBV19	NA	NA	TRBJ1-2	CASSAWEDNYGYTF	TGTGCCAGTAGTGCCTGGGAGGACAACTATGGCTACACCTTC
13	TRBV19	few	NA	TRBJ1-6	CASQTVVNSPLHF	TGTGCCAGCCAGACAGTGGTGAATTCACCCCTCCACTTT
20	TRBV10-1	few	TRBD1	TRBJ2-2	CASSGPLRDRGYPNTGELFF	TGCGCCAGCAGTGGGCCCTTGAGAGACAGGGGCTACCCGAACACCGGGGAGCTGTTTTTT
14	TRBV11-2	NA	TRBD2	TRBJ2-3	CASSLSGGKDTQYF	TGTGCCAGCAGCTTATCCGGGGGGAAAGATACGCAGTATTTT
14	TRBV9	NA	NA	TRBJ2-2	CASSPGGSLKELFF	TGTGCCAGCAGCCCGGGGGGCAGCCTAAAGGAGCTGTTTTTT
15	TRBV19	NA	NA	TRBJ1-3	CASSKARAPGNTIYF	TGTGCCAGTTCCAAAGCCAGGGCACCTGGAAACACCATATATTTT
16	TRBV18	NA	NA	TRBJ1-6	CASSPVSPGVSSPLHF	TGTGCCAGCTCACCGGTCAGCCCCGGAGTGAGTTCACCCCTCCACTTT
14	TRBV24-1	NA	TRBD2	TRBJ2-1	CATTTSGGWDEQFF	TGTGCCACAACTACTAGCGGGGGGTGGGATGAGCAGTTCTTC
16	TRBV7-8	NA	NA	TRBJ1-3	CASSLYPPSSGNTIYF	TGTGCCAGCAGCTTATATCCGCCGAGCTCTGGAAACACCATATATTTT
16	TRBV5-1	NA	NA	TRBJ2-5	CASSPISEGGQETQYF	TGCGCCAGCAGCCCAATCTCCGAGGGGGGGCAAGAGACCCAGTACTTC
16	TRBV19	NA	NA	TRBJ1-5	CASSMGGGWGNQPQHF	TGTGCCAGTAGTATGGGTGGGGGCTGGGGCAATCAGCCCCAGCATTTT
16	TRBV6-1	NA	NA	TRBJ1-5	CASSEQPRLSNQPQHF	TGTGCCAGCAGTGAACAGCCGAGGCTGAGCAATCAGCCCCAGCATTTT
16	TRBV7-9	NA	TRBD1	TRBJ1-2	CASSSWDRDGDYGYTF	TGTGCCAGCAGCTCCTGGGACAGGGACGGAGACTATGGCTACACCTTC
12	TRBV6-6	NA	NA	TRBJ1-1	CAAGGQNTEAFF	TGTGCGGCGGGGGGTCAGAACACTGAAGCTTTCTTT
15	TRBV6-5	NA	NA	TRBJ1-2	CASSYRRGGFYGYTF	TGTGCCAGCAGTTACCGTCGGGGAGGTTTCTATGGCTACACCTTC
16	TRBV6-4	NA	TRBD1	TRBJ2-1	CASSVSSGTGDNEQFF	TGTGCCAGCAGTGTTTCCTCCGGGACAGGAGACAATGAGCAGTTCTTC
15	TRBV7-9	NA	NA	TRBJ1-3	CASSVGDSSGNTIYF	TGTGCCAGCAGCGTTGGGGACTCCTCTGGAAACACCATATATTTT
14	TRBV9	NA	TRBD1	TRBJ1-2	CASSVVGTDYGYTF	TGTGCCAGCAGCGTAGTCGGGACAGACTATGGCTACACCTTC
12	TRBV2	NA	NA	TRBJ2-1	CASSGEYNEQFF	TGTGCCAGCAGCGGAGAGTACAATGAGCAGTTCTTC
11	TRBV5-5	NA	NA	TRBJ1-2	CASTTTGSYTF	TGTGCCAGCACAACGACAGGCAGCTACACCTTC
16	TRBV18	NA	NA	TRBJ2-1	CASSPRARGFGDEQFF	TGTGCCAGCTCACCACGGGCCCGGGGGTTTGGCGATGAGCAGTTCTTC
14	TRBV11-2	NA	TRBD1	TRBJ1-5	CASSFDRVGQPQHF	TGTGCCAGCAGTTTCGACAGGGTTGGTCAGCCCCAGCATTTT
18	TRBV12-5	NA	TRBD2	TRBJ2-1	CASGLVNRGGGGADEQFF	TGTGCTAGTGGTTTGGTAAATCGAGGTGGCGGGGGGGCCGATGAGCAGTTCTTC
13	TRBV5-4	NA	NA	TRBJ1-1	CASSMGQNTEAFF	TGTGCCAGCAGCATGGGACAGAACACTGAAGCTTTCTTT
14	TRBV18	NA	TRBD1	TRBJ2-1	CASSPWTGKDEQFF	TGTGCCAGCTCACCTTGGACAGGAAAGGATGAGCAGTTCTTC
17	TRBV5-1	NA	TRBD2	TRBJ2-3	CASSSGLAGGTTDTQYF	TGCGCCAGCAGCTCGGGACTAGCGGGGGGGACAACAGATACGCAGTATTTT